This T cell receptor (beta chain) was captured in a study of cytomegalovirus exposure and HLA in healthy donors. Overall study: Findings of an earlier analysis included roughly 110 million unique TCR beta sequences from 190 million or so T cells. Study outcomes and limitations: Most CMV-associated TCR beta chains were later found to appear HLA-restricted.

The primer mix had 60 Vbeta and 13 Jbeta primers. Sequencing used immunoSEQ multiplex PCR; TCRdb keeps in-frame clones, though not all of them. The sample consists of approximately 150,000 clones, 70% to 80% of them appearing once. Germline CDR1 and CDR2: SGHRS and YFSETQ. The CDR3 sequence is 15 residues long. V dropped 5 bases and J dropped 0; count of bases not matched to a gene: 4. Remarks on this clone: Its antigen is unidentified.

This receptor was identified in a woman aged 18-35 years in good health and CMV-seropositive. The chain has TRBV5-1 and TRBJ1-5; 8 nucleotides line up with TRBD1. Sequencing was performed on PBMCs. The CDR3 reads CASSPGQGSNQPQHF. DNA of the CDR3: TGCGCCAGCAGTCCTGGACAGGGTAGCAATCAGCCCCAGCATTTT.